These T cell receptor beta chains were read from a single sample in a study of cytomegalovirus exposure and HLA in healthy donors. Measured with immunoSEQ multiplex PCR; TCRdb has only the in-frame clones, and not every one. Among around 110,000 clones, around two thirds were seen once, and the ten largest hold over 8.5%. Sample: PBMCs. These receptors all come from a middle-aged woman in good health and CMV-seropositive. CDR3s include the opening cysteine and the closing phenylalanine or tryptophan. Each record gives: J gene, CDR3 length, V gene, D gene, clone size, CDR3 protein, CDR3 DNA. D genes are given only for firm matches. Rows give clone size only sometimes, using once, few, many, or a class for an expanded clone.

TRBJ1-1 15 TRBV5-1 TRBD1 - CASSRRQGAGTEAFF TGCGCCAGCAGCCGCCGACAGGGGGCGGGCACTGAAGCTTTCTTT
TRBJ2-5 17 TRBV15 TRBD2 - CATSRELAGSYQETQYF TGTGCCACCAGCAGAGAACTAGCGGGGAGCTACCAAGAGACCCAGTACTTC
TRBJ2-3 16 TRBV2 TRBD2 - CASKLAGSASTDTQYF TGTGCCAGCAAACTAGCGGGTTCTGCTAGCACAGATACGCAGTATTTT
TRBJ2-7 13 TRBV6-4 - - CASSVTAGYEQYF TGTGCCAGCAGTGTGACAGCAGGCTACGAGCAGTACTTC
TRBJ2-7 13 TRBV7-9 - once CASSKDSNYEQYF TGTGCCAGCAGCAAGGACAGCAACTACGAGCAGTACTTC
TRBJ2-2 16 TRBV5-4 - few CASSDGQNRDTGELFF TGTGCCAGCAGCGACGGACAAAACCGGGACACCGGGGAGCTGTTTTTT
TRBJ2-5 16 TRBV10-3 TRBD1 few CAISEPGQGASETQYF TGTGCCATCAGTGAGCCCGGACAGGGGGCCAGTGAGACCCAGTACTTC
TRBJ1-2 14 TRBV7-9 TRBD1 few CASSSGQGNYGYTF TGTGCCAGCAGCTCCGGACAGGGTAATTATGGCTACACCTTC
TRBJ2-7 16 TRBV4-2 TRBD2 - CASSPRTSGNPYEQYF TGTGCCAGCAGCCCCCGGACTAGCGGGAACCCCTACGAGCAGTACTTC
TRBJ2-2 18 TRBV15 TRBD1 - CATSRSISGGVETGELFF TGTGCCACCAGCAGATCAATTTCAGGGGGCGTGGAGACCGGGGAGCTGTTTTTT
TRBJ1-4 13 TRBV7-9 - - CASSPSINEKLFF TGTGCCAGCAGCCCTAGTATAAATGAAAAACTGTTTTTT
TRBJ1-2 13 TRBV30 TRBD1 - CAWSAGGGYGYTF TGTGCCTGGAGTGCAGGGGGCGGTTATGGCTACACCTTC
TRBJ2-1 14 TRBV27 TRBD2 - CASSYAGAFNEQFF TGTGCCAGCAGTTACGCGGGAGCCTTCAATGAGCAGTTCTTC
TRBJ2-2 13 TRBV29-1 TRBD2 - CSVAGENTGELFF TGCAGCGTAGCGGGAGAGAACACCGGGGAGCTGTTTTTT
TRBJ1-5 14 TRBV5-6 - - CASGSWGYGGPQPF TGTGCCAGCGGCTCTTGGGGGTATGGAGGGCCCCAGCCTTTT
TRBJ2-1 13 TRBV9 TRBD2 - CASSGGGGNEQFF TGTGCCAGCAGCGGCGGGGGGGGCAATGAGCAGTTCTTC
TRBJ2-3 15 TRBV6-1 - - CASSAERISTDTQYF TGTGCCAGCAGTGCTGAGCGGATTAGCACAGATACGCAGTATTTT
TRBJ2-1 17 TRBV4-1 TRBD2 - CASSRTSGSEFYNEQFF TGCGCCAGCAGCCGAACTAGCGGGAGTGAGTTCTACAATGAGCAGTTCTTC
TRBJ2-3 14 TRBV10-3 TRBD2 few CAISLAGGTDTQYF TGTGCCATCAGTTTAGCGGGAGGGACAGATACGCAGTATTTT
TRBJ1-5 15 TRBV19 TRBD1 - CASSTGQGAYQPQHF TGTGCCAGTAGTACCGGACAGGGGGCATATCAGCCCCAGCATTTT
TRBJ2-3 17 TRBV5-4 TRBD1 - CASSSGTAPRGTDTQYF TGTGCCAGCAGCTCGGGGACAGCCCCCCGAGGGACAGATACGCAGTATTTT
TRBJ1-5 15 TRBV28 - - CASSSTRPGVQPQHF TGTGCCAGCAGCTCAACAAGACCAGGGGTCCAGCCCCAGCATTTT
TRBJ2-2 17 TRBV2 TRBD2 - CASSEGAGTAEPGELFF TGTGCCAGCAGTGAGGGAGCGGGAACTGCGGAACCCGGGGAGCTGTTTTTT
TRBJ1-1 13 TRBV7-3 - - CASRRDEVAEAFF TGTGCCAGCAGGCGAGATGAGGTGGCTGAAGCTTTCTTT
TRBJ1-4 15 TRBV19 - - CASMRDMTTNEKLFF TGTGCCAGTATGAGGGATATGACAACTAATGAAAAACTGTTTTTT
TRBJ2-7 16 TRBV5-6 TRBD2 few CASSLVSLAGPYEQYF TGTGCCAGCAGCTTGGTATCCCTAGCGGGTCCCTACGAGCAGTACTTC
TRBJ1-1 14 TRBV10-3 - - CAISAQGFGTEAFF TGTGCCATCAGCGCACAGGGATTCGGCACTGAAGCTTTCTTT